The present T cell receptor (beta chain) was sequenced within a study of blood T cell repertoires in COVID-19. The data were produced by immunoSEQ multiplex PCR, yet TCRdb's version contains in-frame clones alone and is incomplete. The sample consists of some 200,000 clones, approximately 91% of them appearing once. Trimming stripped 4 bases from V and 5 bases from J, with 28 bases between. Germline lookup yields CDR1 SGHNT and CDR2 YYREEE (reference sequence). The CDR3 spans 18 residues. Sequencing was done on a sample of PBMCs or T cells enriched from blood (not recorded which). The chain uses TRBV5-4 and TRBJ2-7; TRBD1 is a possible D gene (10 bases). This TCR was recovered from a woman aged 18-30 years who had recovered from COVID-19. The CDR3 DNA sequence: TGTGCCAGCAGCGCGGGACAGGGGACCAGCGGGAGGATCAACGAGCAGTACTTC. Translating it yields CASSAGQGTSGRINEQYF.